The 10 T cell receptor beta chains below were found in one sample sequenced in a study of T cells after yellow fever vaccination. A single record per CDR3 protein comes from TCRdb applying MiXCR to the 5' RACE reads. The sample has under 200,000 distinct CDR3 sequences, approximately 9.9% seen once. Sequenced material: CD8+ T cells sorted from PBMCs, taken 15 days after the yellow fever booster vaccination. Receptors originate from a man aged 18 to 30 who received the YFV17D yellow fever vaccine.

The genes are TRBV28 and TRBJ1-5; D perhaps matches TRBD1 (5 bases). Trimming took off 1 base at V and 0 bases at J, with 7 bases between the two ends. The CDR3 is made up of 15 amino acids. In germline, CDR1 is MDHEN, CDR2 SYDVKM. The CDR3 protein is CASSLLGVSNQPQHF. In DNA form, the CDR3 reads TGTGCCAGCAGTTTATTGGGGGTTAGCAATCAGCCCCAGCATTTT.

In its sample, this clonotype was seen a few times. The chain couples TRBV6-5 to TRBJ2-1; no firm D call. Germline CDR1 and CDR2: MNHEY and SVGAGI. V lost 2 bases to trimming and J lost 5 bases, with 7 bases between them. The CDR3 totals 13 residues. DNA of the CDR3: TGTGCCAGCAGTTACGACGCGGACAATGAGCAGTTCTTC. Protein sequence: CASSYDADNEQFF.

The chain carries TRBV7-9 and TRBJ2-2; D assignment may be TRBD1 or TRBD2 (5 bases each). Germline loops: CDR1 SEHNR, CDR2 FQNEAQ (reference sequence). V was cut by 5 bases and J by 1 base, with 11 bases left in between. The CDR3 sequence is 15 residues long. The CDR3 DNA sequence: TGTGCCAGCAGCCCCCGGGGCAGGAACACCGGGGAGCTGTTTTTT. Its translation: CASSPRGRNTGELFF.

This sequence joins TRBV7-2 and TRBJ2-3; D remains unclear. The CDR3 has 13 residues. Germline V gives CDR1 SGHTA, CDR2 FQGNSA. V lost 1 base to trimming and J lost 5 bases, with 7 bases between them. The DNA for the CDR3 is TGTGCCAGCAGCTTAGTTACCGAAGATACGCAGTATTTT. Protein: CASSLVTEDTQYF.

The chain uses TRBV5-5 and TRBJ2-7, with D hard to call. The CDR3 is 14 residues long. Germline V gene lookup returns CDR1 SGHKS and CDR2 YYEKEE (reference sequence). The CDR3 DNA sequence: TGTGCCAGCAGCTCCGAGGCAGCCTACTACGGGCAGTACGTC. Amino acid sequence: CASSSEAAYYGQYV.

This chain uses TRBV6-6 with TRBJ2-3; either TRBD1 or TRBD2 may supply D (5 bases each). CDR3 length equals 18 residues. Looked up from germline, CDR1 is MNHNY and CDR2 is SVGAGI (reference sequence). The V end lost 6 bases, the J end lost 0 bases, and 22 bases lay between the germline ends. CDR3 nucleotide sequence: TGTGCCAGCAGAAAAAGGGACGGATTAATGACTAGCACAGATACGCAGTATTTT. Encoded protein: CASRKRDGLMTSTDTQYF.

This chain joins TRBV12-3 or TRBV12-4 and TRBJ1-3; D gene ambiguous. The ends were cut back, 5 bases at V and 4 bases at J, with 12 bases in the middle. The CDR3 sequence is 14 residues long. CDR3 DNA sequence: TGTGCCAGCAGTCCCTCAGTTGGGGGAAACACCATATATTTT. The encoded protein is CASSPSVGGNTIYF.

Written as DNA, the CDR3 is TGCGCCAGCAGCCAAGGAACCCGGGACAGGGGTTACTACGAGCAGTACTTC. It is translated as CASSQGTRDRGYYEQYF. J is TRBJ2-7 and V is TRBV4-3; 10 nucleotides align to TRBD1. The junction had 9 bases not matched to a gene; V was cut back by 1 base and J by 3 bases. CDR1 is LGHNA and CDR2 is YSLEER in the germline V gene. CDR3 length equals 17 residues.

The chain recombines TRBV7-9 with TRBJ2-7, with D perhaps matching TRBD2 (5 bases). Germline assignment: CDR1 SEHNR and CDR2 FQNEAQ (reference sequence). This CDR3 is 12 amino acids long. The V end lost 7 bases, the J end lost 5 bases, and 12 bases lay between the germline ends. The CDR3: CASNRAGHEQYF. The CDR3 bases are TGTGCCAGCAACCGGGCGGGCCACGAGCAGTACTTC.

This chain joins TRBV4-3 and TRBJ2-3; 8 nucleotides agree with TRBD2. Per the germline V gene, CDR1 is LGHNA and CDR2 is YSLEER. The J segment lost 6 bases and the V segment lost 0 bases, leaving 8 bases of the junction unmatched. The CDR3 totals 16 residues. The CDR3 is CASSQEPAGVPDTQYF. In DNA, the CDR3 is TGCGCCAGCAGCCAAGAGCCAGCGGGGGTCCCGGATACGCAGTATTTT.